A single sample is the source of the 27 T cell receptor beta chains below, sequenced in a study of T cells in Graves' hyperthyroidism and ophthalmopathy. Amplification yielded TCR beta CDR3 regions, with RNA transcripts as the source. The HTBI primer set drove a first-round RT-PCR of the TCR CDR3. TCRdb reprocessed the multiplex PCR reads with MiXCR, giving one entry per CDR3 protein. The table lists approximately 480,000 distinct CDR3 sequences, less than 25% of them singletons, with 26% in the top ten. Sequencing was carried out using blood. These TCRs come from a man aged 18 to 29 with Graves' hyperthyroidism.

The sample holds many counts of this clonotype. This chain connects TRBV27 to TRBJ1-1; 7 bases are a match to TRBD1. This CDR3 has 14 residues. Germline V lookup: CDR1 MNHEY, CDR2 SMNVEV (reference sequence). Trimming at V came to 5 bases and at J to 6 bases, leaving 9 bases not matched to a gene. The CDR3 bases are TGTGCCAGCAGTCCCCTTGACAGGGACGCTGAAGCTTTCTTT. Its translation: CASSPLDRDAEAFF.

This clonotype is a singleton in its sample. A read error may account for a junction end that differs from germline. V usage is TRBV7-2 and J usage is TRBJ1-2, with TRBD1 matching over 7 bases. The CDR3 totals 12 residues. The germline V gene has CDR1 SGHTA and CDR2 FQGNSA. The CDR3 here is CASTRGPYGYTF. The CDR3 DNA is TGTGCTAGCACAAGGGGGCCCTATGGCTACACCTTC.

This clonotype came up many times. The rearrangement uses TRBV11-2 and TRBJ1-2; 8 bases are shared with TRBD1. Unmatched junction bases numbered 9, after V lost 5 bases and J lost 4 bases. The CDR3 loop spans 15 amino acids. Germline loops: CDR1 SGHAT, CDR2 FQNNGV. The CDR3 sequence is CASSSAGQEAYGYTF. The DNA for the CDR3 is TGTGCCAGCAGCAGTGCGGGACAGGAGGCCTATGGCTACACCTTC.

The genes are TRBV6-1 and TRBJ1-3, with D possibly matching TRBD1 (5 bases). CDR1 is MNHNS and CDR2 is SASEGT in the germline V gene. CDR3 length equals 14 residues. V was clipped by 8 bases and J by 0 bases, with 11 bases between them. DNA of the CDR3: TGTGCCAGCGCTACAGGCAGCTCTGGAAACACCATATATTTT. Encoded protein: CASATGSSGNTIYF.

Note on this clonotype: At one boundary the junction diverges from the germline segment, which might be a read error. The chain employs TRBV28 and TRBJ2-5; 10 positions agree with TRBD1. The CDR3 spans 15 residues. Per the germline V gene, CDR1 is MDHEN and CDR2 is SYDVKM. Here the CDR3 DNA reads TGCGCCAGCAGCCAGGACAGGGGGGACGGGGAGACCCAGTACTTC. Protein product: CASSQDRGDGETQYF.

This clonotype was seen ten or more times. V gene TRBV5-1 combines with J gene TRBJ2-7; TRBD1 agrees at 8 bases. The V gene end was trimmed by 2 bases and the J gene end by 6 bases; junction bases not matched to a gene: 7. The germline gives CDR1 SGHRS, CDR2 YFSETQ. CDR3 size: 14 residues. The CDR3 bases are TGCGCCAGCAGCTTTGCAGGGGGCCGGGGCGAGCAGTACTTC. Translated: CASSFAGGRGEQYF. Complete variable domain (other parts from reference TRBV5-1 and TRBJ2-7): KAGVTQTPRYLIKTRGQQVTLSCSPISGHRSVSWYQQTPGQGLQFLFEYFSETQRNKGNFPGRFSGRQFSNSRSEMNVSTLELGDSALYLCASSFAGGRGEQYFGPGTRLTVT.

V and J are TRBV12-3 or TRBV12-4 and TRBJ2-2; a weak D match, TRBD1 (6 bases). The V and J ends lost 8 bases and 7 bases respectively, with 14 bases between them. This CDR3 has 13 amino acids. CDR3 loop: CASATQGFGELFF. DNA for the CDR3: TGTGCCAGCGCTACTCAGGGGTTCGGGGAGCTGTTTTTT.

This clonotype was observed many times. The CDR3 here is CASSFGKSYGYTF. The DNA of the CDR3 is TGTGCCAGCAGTTTCGGCAAGAGCTATGGCTACACCTTC. This rearrangement joins TRBV12-3 or TRBV12-4 to TRBJ1-2, with D unclear. The V end lost 3 bases, the J end lost 4 bases, and 9 bases lay between the germline ends. The CDR3 runs to 13 residues.

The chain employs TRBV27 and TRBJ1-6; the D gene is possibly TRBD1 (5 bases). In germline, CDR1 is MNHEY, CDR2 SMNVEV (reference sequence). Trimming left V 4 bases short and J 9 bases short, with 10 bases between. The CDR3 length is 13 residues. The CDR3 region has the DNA TGTGCCAGCAGTTGGCAGGGTAGTTCACCCCTCCACTTT. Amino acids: CASSWQGSSPLHF.

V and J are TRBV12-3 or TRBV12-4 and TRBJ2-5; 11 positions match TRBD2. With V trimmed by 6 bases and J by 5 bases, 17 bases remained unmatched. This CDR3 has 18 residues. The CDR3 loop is CASSPSKLAGEYWETQYF. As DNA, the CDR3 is TGTGCCAGCAGCCCTTCGAAACTAGCGGGAGAATATTGGGAGACCCAGTACTTC.

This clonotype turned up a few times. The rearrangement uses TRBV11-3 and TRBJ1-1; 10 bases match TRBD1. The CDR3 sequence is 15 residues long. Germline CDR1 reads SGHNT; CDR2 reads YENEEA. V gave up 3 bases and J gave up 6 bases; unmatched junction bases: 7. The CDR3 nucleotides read TGTGCCAGCAGCTTCCGGACAGGGGGTTACTCTGAAGCTTTCTTT. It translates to CASSFRTGGYSEAFF.

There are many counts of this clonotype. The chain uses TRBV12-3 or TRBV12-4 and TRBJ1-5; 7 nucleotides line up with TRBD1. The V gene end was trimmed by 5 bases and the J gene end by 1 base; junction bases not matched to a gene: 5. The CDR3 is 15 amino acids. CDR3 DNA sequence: TGTGCCAGCAGTACTAACAGGGGCAGCAATCAGCCCCAGCATTTT. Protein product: CASSTNRGSNQPQHF.

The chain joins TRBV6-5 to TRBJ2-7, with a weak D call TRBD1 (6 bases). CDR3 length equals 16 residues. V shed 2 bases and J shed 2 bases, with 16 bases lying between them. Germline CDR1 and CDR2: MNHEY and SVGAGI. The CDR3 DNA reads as TGTGCCAGCAGTTACCCCGGGACAAAATCCACCTACGAGCAGTACTTC. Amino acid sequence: CASSYPGTKSTYEQYF.

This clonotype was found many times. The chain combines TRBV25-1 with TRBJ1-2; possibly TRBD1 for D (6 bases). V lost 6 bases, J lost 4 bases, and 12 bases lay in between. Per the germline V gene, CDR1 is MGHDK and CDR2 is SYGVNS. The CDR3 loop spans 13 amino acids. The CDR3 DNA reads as TGTGCCAGCAGGAGGGGGGGCGGCTATGGCTACACCTTC. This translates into CASRRGGGYGYTF.

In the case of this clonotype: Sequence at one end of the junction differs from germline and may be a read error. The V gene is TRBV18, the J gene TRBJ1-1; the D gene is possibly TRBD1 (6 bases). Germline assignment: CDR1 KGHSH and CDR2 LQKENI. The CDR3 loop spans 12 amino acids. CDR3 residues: CASSFGTTEACF. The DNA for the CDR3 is TGTGCCAGCTCATTTGGGACAACCGAAGCTTGCTTT.

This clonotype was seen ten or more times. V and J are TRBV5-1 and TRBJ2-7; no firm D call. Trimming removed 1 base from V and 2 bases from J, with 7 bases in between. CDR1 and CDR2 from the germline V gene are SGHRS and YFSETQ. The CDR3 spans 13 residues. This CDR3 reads CASSLIPTYEQYF. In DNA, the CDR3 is TGCGCCAGCAGCTTGATACCAACCTACGAGCAGTACTTC. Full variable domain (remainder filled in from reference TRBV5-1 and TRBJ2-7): KAGVTQTPRYLIKTRGQQVTLSCSPISGHRSVSWYQQTPGQGLQFLFEYFSETQRNKGNFPGRFSGRQFSNSRSEMNVSTLELGDSALYLCASSLIPTYEQYFGPGTRLTVT.

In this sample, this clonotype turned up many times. The CDR3 bases are TGTGCCAGCAGTTTAACCCGGCCAGCCAAAAACATTCAGTACTTC. It encodes CASSLTRPAKNIQYF. This chain uses TRBV12-3 or TRBV12-4 with TRBJ2-4; D unresolved. This CDR3 spans 15 amino acids. Trimming shortened V by 2 bases and J by 0 bases, and 8 bases separated the two germline ends.

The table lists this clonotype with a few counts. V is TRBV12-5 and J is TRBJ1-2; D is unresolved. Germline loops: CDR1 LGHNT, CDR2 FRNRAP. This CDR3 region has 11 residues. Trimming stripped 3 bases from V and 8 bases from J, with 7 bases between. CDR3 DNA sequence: TGTGCTAGTGGTTTTAACAGAGGCTACACCTTC. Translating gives CASGFNRGYTF.

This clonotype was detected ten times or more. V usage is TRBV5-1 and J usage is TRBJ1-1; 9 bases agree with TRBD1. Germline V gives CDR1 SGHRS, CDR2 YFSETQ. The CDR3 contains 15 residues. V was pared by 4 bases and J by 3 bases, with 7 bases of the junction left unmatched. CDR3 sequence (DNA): TGCGCCAGCAGCATAAGGACAGGGGAAGACACTGAAGCTTTCTTT. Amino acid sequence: CASSIRTGEDTEAFF.

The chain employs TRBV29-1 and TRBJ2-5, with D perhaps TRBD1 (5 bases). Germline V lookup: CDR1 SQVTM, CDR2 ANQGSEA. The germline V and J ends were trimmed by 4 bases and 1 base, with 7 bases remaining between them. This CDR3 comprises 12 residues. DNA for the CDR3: TGCAGCGTTGTTCAGGGCCAAGAGACCCAGTACTTC. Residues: CSVVQGQETQYF.

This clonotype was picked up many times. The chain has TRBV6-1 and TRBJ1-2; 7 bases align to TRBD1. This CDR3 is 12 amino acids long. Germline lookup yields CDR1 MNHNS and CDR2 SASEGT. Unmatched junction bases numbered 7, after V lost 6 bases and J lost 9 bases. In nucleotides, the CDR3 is TGTGCCAGCAGCGGACAGGCCCGGAGCTACACCTTC. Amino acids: CASSGQARSYTF.

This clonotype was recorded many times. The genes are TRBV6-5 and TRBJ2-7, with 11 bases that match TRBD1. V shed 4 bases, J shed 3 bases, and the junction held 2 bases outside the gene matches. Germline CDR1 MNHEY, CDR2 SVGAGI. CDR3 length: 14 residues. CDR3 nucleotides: TGTGCCAGCAGTTTGGACAGGGGGCTCTACGAGCAGTACTTC. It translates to CASSLDRGLYEQYF.

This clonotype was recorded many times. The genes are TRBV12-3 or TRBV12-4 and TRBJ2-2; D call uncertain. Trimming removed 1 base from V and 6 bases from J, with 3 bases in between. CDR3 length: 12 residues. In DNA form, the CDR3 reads TGTGCCAGCAGTTTAGTGGCCGGGGAGCTGTTTTTT. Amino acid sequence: CASSLVAGELFF.

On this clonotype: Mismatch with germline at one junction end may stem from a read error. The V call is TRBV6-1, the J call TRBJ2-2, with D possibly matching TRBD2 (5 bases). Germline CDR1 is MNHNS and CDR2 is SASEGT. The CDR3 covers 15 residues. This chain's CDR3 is CASSEGLANTGELLF. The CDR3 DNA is TGTGCCAGCAGTGAAGGACTGGCGAACACCGGGGAGCTGTTGTTT.

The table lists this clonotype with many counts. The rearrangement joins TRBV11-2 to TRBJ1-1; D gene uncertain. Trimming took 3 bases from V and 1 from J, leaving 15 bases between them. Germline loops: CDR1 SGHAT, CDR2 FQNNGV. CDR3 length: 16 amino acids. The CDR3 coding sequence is TGTGCCAGCAGCTTCCTCCCACCGGACCCGAACACTGAAGCTTTCTTT. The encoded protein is CASSFLPPDPNTEAFF.

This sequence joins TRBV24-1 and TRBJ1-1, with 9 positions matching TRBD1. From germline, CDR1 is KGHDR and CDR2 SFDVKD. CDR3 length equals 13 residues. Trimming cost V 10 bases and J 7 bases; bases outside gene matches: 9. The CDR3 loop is CATRTGALGEAFF. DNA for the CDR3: TGTGCCACTCGGACAGGGGCCCTCGGTGAAGCTTTCTTT.

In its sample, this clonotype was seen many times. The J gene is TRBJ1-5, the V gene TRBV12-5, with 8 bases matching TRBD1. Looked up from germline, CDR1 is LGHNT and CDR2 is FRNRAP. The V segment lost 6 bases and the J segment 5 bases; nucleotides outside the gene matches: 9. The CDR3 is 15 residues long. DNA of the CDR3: TGTGCTAGTGGCCATTTCGGACAGGGCGATCAGCCCCAGCATTTT. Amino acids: CASGHFGQGDQPQHF.